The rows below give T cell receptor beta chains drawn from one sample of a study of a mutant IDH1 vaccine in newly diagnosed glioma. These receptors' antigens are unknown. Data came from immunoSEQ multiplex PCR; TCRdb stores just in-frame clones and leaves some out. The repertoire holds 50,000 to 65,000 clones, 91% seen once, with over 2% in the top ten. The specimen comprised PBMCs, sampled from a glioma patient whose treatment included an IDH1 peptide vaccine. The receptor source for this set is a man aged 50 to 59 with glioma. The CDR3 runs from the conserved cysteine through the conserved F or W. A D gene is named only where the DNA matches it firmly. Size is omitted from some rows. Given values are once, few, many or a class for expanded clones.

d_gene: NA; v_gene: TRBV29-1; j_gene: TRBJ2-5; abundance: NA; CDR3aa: CSVEGGEGAETQYF; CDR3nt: TGCAGCGTTGAAGGCGGGGAGGGGGCAGAGACCCAGTACTTC
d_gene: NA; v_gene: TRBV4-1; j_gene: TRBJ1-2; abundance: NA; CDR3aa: CASSQEGPPVVAGYTF; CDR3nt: TGCGCCAGCAGCCAAGAAGGACCCCCAGTGGTTGCGGGCTACACCTTC
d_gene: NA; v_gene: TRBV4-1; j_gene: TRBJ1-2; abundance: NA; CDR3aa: CASSQTVRTESGYTF; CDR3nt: TGCGCCAGCAGCCAAACGGTCAGGACAGAGAGTGGCTACACCTTC
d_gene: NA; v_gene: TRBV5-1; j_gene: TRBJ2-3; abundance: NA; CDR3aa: CASSFELSTDTQYF; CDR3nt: TGCGCCAGCAGCTTCGAGCTAAGCACAGATACGCAGTATTTT
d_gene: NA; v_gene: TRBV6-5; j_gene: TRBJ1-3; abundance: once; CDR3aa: CASSVGQRGNTIYF; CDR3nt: TGTGCCAGCAGCGTTGGACAGCGAGGAAACACCATATATTTT
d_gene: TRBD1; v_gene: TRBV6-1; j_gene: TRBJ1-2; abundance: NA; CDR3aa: CASSVAATGGPYGYTF; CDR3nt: TGTGCCAGCAGTGTGGCCGCGACAGGGGGTCCCTATGGCTACACCTTC
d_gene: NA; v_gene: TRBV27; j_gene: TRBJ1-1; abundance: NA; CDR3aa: CASSYSADTEAFF; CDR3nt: TGTGCCAGCAGTTACAGCGCCGACACTGAAGCTTTCTTT
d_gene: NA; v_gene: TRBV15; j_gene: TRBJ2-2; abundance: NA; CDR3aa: CATSRGGVNTGELFF; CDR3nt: TGTGCCACCAGCAGAGGCGGGGTCAACACCGGGGAGCTGTTTTTT
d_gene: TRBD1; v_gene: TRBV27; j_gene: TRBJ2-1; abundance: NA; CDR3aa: CASSTGGQYNEQFF; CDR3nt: TGTGCCAGCAGTACAGGGGGCCAGTACAATGAGCAGTTCTTC
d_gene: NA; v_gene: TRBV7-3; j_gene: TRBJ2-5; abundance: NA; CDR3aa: CASSLNPPGAGTQYF; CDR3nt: TGTGCCAGCAGCTTAAACCCGCCCGGGGCGGGGACCCAGTACTTC
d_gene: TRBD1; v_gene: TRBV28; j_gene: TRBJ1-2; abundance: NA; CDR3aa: CASSSKRGDRGIPYGRYGYTF; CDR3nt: TGTGCCAGCAGTTCAAAACGGGGGGACAGGGGTATTCCCTATGGCCGCTATGGCTACACCTTC
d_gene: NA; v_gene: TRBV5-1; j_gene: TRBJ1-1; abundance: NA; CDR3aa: CASSDQGSGLNTEAFF; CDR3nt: TGCGCCAGCAGCGACCAGGGTTCCGGCCTGAACACTGAAGCTTTCTTT
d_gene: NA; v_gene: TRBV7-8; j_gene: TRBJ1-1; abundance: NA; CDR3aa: CASSPSTGTSRNTEAFF; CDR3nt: TGTGCCAGCAGCCCTAGCACCGGGACCTCTAGGAACACTGAAGCTTTCTTT
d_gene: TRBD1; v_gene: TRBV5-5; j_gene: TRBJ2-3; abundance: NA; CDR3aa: CASSFDRGYTDTQYF; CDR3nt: TGTGCCAGCAGCTTTGACAGGGGATACACAGATACGCAGTATTTT
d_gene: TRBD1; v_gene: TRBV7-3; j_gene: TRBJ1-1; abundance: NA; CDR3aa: CASRSPGQDTEAFF; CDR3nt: TGTGCCAGCAGGTCCCCGGGACAGGACACTGAAGCTTTCTTT
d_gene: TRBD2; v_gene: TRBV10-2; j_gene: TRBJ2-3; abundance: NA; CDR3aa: CASSDPSRGSLPDTQYF; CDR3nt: TGCGCCAGCAGTGATCCCTCGCGCGGGAGTCTCCCAGATACGCAGTATTTT
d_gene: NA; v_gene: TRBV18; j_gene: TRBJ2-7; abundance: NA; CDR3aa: CASSLKTYEQYF; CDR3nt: TGTGCCAGCTCACTAAAGACCTACGAGCAGTACTTC
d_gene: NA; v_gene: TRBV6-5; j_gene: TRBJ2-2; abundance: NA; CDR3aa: CASSQQGLNTGELFF; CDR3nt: TGTGCCAGCAGTCAACAGGGTCTGAACACCGGGGAGCTGTTTTTT
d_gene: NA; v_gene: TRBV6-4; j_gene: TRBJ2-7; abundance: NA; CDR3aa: CASSSRLDSSYEQYF; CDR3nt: TGTGCCAGCAGCTCAAGACTGGACAGCTCCTACGAGCAGTACTTC
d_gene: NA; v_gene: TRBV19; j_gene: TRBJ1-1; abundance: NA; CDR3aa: CASSIVRGRGSAFF; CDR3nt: TGTGCCAGTAGTATAGTGCGGGGGCGCGGCTCAGCTTTCTTT
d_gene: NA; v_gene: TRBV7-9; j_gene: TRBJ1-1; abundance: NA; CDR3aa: CASSFEGTEAFF; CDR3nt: TGTGCCAGCAGCTTCGAGGGGACTGAAGCTTTCTTT
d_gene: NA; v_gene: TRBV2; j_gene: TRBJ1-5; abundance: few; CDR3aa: CASSERGPSNQPQHF; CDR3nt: TGTGCCAGCAGTGAGCGGGGGCCCAGCAATCAGCCCCAGCATTTT
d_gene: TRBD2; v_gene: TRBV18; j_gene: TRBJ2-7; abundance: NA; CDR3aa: CASSPSGRAHEQYF; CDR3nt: TGTGCCAGCTCGCCTAGCGGGAGGGCCCACGAGCAGTACTTC
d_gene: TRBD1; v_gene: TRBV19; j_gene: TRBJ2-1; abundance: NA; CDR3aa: CASSMGQGAQNEQFF; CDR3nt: TGTGCCAGTAGTATGGGACAGGGGGCGCAGAATGAGCAGTTCTTC
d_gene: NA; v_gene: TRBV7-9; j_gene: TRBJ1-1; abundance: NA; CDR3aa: CASIPSGARGFTEAFF; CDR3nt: TGTGCCAGCATCCCATCCGGGGCCAGGGGTTTCACTGAAGCTTTCTTT
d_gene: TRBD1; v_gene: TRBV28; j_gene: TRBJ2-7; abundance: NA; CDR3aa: CASGTGTYEQYF; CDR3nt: TGTGCCAGCGGGACAGGGACCTACGAGCAGTACTTC
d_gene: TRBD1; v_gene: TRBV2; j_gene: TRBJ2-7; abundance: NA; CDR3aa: CASSEDSGDSF; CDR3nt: TGTGCCAGCAGTGAAGACTCTGGGGACAGCTTC
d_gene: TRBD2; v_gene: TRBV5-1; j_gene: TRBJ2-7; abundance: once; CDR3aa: CASSVRLADPSYEQYF; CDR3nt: TGCGCCAGCAGCGTCAGACTAGCGGATCCCTCCTACGAGCAGTACTTC
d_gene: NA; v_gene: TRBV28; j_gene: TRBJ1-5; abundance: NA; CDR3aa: CASSDPYSNQPQHF; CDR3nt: TGTGCCAGCAGTGACCCCTATAGCAATCAGCCCCAGCATTTT
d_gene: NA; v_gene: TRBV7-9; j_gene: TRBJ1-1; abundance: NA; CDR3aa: CASSFTINTEAFF; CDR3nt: TGTGCCAGCAGCTTCACAATTAACACTGAAGCTTTCTTT